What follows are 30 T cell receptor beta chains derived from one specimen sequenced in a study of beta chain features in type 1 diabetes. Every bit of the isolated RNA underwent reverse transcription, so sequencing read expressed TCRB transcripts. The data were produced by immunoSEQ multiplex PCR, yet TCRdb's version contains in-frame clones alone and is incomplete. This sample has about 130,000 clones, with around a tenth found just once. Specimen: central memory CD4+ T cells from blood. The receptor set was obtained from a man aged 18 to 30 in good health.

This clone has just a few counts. This CDR3 is CASSLSDRGGGYTF. As DNA, the CDR3 is TGTGCCAGCAGTTTATCGGACCGGGGGGGTGGCTACACCTTC. J is TRBJ1-2 and V is TRBV28, with D maybe TRBD1 (5 bases). From germline, CDR1 is MDHEN and CDR2 SYDVKM. V gave up 1 base and J gave up 7 bases, with 13 bases separating them. The CDR3 extends over 14 amino acids.

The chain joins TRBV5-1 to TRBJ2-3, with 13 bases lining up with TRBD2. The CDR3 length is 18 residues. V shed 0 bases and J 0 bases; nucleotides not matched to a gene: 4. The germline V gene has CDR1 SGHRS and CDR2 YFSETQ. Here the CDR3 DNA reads TGCGCCAGCAGCTTGGCCGGGACTAGCGGGGTTAGCACAGATACGCAGTATTTT. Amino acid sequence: CASSLAGTSGVSTDTQYF.

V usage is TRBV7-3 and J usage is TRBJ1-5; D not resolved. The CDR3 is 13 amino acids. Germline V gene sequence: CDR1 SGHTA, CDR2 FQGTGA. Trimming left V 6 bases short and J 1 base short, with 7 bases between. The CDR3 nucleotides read TGTGCCAGCAGTTCGGGGAGCAATCAGCCCCAGCATTTT. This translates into CASSSGSNQPQHF.

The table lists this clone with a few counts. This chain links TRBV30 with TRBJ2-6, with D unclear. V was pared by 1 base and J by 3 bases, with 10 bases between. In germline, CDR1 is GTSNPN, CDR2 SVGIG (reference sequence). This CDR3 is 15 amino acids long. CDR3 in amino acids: CAWSGLVFGANVLTF. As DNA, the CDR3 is TGTGCCTGGAGTGGTTTAGTCTTTGGGGCCAACGTCCTGACTTTC.

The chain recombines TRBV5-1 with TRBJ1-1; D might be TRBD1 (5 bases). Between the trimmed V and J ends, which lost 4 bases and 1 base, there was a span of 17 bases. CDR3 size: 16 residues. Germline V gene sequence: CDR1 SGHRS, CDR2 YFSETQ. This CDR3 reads CASSPVPDSPNTEAFF. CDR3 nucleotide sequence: TGCGCCAGCAGCCCCGTACCTGACAGCCCGAACACTGAAGCTTTCTTT.

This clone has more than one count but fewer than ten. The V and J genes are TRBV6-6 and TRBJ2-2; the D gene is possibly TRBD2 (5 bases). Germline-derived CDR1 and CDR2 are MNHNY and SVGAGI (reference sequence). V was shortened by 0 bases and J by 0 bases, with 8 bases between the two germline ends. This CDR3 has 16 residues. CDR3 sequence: CASSYSKRANTGELFF. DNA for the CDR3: TGTGCCAGCAGTTACTCAAAGAGGGCGAACACCGGGGAGCTGTTTTTT.

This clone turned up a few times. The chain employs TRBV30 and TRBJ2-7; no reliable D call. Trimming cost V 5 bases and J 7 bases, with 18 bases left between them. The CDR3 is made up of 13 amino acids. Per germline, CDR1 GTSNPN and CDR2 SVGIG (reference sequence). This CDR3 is CAWAPDQTGEQYF. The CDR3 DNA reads TGTGCCTGGGCTCCTGACCAAACGGGTGAGCAGTACTTC.

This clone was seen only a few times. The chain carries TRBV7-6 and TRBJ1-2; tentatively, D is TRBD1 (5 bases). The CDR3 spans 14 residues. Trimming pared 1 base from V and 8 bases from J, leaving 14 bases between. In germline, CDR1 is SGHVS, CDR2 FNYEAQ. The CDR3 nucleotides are TGTGCCAGCAGCTTAGGAGGCAGGGCAGGAGGCTACACCTTC. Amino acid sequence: CASSLGGRAGGYTF.

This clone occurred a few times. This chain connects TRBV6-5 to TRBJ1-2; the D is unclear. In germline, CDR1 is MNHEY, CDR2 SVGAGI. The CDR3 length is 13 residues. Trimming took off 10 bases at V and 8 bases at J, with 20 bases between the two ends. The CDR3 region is CAISISGEEGYTF. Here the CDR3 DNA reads TGTGCCATCAGCATAAGTGGGGAGGAAGGCTACACCTTC.

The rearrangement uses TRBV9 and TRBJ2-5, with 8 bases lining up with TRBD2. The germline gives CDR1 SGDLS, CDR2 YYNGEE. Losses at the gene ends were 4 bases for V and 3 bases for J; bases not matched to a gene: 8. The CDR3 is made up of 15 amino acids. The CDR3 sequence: CASSLWTSPEETQYF. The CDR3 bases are TGTGCCAGCAGCCTCTGGACTAGCCCAGAAGAGACCCAGTACTTC.

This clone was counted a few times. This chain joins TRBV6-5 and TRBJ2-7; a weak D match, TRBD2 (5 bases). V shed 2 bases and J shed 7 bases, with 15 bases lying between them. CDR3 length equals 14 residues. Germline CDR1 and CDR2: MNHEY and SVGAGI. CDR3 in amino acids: CASSYGQEAGEQYF. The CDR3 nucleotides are TGTGCCAGCAGTTACGGTCAGGAGGCCGGAGAGCAGTACTTC.

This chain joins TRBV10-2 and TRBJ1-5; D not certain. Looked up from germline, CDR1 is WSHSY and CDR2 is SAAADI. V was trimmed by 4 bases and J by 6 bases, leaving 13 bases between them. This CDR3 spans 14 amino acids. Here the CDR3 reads CASSVKGGGQPQHF. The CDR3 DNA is TGCGCCAGCAGTGTTAAGGGAGGCGGTCAGCCCCAGCATTTT.

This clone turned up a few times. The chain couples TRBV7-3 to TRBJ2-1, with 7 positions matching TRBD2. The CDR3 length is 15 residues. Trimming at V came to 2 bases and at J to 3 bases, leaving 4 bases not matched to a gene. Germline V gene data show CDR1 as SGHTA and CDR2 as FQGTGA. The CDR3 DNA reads TGTGCCAGCAGCTTATCCAAGCGGGGCTACAATGAGCAGTTCTTC. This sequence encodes CASSLSKRGYNEQFF.

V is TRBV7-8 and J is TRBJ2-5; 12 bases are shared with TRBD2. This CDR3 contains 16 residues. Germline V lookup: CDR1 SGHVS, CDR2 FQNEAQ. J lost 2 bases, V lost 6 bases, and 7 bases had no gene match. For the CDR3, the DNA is TGTGCCAGCAGTCTACTAGCGGGGGGCTTTCAAGAGACCCAGTACTTC. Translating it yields CASSLLAGGFQETQYF.

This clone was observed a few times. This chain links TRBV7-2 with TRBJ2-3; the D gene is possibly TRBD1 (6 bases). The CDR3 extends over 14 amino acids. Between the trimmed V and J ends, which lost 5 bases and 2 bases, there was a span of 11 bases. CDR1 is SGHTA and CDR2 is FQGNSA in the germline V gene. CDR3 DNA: TGTGCCAGCAGCATAGGACAGTACACAGATACGCAGTATTTT. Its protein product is CASSIGQYTDTQYF.

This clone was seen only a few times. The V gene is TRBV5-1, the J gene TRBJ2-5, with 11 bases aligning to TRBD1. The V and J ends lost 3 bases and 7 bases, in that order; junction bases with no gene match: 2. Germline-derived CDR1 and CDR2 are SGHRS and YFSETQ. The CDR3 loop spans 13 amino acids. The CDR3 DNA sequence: TGCGCCAGCAGCTCGGGACAGGGGGTGACCCAGTACTTC. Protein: CASSSGQGVTQYF.

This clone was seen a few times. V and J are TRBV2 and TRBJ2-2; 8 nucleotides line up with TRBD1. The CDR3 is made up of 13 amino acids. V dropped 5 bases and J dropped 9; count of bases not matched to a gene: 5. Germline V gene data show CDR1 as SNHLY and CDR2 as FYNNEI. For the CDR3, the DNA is TGTGCCAGCAGTCTGGACAGGGTCCGGGAGCTGTTTTTT. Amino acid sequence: CASSLDRVRELFF.

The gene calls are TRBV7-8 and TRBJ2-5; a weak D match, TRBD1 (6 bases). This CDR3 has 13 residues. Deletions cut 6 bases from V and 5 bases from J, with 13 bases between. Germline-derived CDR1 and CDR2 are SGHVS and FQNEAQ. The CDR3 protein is CASSYRVSETQYF. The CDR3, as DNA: TGTGCCAGCAGTTACAGGGTCTCTGAGACCCAGTACTTC.

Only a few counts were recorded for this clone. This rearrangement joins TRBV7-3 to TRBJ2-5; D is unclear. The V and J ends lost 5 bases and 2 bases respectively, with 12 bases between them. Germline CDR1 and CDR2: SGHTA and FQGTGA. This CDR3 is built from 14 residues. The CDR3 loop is CASSKRRSQETQYF. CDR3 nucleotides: TGTGCCAGCAGCAAGCGACGGAGTCAAGAGACCCAGTACTTC.

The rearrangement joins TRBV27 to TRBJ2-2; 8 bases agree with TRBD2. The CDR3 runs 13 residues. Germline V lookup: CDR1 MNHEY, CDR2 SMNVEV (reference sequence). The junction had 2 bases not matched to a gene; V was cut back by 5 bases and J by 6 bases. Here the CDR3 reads CASSRSGAGELFF. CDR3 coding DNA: TGTGCCAGCAGTCGTAGCGGGGCCGGGGAGCTGTTTTTT.

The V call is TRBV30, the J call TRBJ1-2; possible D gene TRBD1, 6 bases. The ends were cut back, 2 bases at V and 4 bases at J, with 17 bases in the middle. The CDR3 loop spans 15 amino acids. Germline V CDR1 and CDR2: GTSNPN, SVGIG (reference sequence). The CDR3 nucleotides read TGTGCCTGGAGTCCCCCGGGGGCGGGGGGCTATGGCTACACCTTC. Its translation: CAWSPPGAGGYGYTF.

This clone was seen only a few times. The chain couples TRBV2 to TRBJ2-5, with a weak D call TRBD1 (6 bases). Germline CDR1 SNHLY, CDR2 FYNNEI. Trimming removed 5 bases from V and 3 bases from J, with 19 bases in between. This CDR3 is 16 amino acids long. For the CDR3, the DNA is TGTGCCAGCAGTCCGTTAAAAACAGGGCAAGAAGAGACCCAGTACTTC. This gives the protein CASSPLKTGQEETQYF.

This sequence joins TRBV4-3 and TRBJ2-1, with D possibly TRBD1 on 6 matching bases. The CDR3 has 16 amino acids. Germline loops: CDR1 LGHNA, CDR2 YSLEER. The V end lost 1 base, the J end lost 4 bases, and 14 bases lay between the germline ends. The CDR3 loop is CASSQAPQGIYNEQFF. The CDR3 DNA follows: TGCGCCAGCAGCCAAGCCCCACAGGGAATTTACAATGAGCAGTTCTTC.

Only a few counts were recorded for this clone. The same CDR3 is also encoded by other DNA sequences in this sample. This CDR3 is CASSLRGGSTDTQYF. In nucleotides, the CDR3 is TGTGCCAGCAGCTTAAGGGGGGGAAGCACAGATACGCAGTATTTT. V and J are TRBV7-3 and TRBJ2-3; 7 bases map to TRBD2. CDR3 length: 15 amino acids. Germline loops: CDR1 SGHTA, CDR2 FQGTGA. V was pared by 1 base and J by 0 bases, with 1 base of the junction left unmatched.

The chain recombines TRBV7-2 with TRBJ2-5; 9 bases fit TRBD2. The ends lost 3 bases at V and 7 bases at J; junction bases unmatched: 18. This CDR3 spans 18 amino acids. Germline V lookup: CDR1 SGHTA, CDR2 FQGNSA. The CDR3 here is CASSLGPSGGPGWGTQYF. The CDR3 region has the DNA TGTGCCAGCAGCTTGGGCCCCAGCGGGGGGCCGGGATGGGGGACCCAGTACTTC.

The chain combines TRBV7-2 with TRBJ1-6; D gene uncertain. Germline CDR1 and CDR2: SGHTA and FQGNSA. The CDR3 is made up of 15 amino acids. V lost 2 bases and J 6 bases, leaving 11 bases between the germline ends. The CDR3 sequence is CASSLTPGANSPLHF. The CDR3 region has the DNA TGTGCCAGCAGCTTAACCCCGGGAGCTAATTCACCCCTCCACTTT.

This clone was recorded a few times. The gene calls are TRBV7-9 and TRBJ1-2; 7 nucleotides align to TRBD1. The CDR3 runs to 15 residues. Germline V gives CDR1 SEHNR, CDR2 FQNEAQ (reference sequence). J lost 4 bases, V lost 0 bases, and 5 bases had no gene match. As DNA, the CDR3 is TGTGCCAGCAGCTTAGCGGGGACAGAATCCTATGGCTACACCTTC. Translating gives CASSLAGTESYGYTF.

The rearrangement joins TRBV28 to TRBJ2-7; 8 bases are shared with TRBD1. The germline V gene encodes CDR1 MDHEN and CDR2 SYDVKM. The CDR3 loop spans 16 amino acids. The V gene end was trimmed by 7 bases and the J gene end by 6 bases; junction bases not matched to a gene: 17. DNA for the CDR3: TGTGCCAGCATTACCACCCGGGACAGGATGAAGGGCGAGCAGTACTTC. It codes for CASITTRDRMKGEQYF. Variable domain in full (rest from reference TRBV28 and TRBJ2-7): DVKVTQSSRYLVKRTGEKVFLECVQDMDHENMFWYRQDPGLGLRLIYFSYDVKMKEKGDIPEGYSVSREKKERFSLILESASTNQTSMYLCASITTRDRMKGEQYFGPGTRLTVT.

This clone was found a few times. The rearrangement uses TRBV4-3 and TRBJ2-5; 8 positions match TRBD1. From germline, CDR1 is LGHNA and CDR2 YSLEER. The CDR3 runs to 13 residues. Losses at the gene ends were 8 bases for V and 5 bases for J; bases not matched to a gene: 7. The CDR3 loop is CASANTGGETQYF. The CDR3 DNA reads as TGCGCCAGCGCGAATACAGGGGGGGAGACCCAGTACTTC.

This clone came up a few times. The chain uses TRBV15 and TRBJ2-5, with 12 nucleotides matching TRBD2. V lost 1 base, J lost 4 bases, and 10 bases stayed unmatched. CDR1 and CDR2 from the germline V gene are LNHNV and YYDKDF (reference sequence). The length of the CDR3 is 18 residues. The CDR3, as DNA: TGTGCCACCAGCAGAGGGCTACTAGCGGGGGGTGCTCGAGAGACCCAGTACTTC. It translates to CATSRGLLAGGARETQYF.